These 14 T cell receptor beta chains share one sample of origin, sequenced in a study of regulatory T cells in long-lasting Graves disease. With iRepertoire HTBI primers and Arm-PCR of CDR3 regions, TCR beta libraries were built. TCRdb used MiXCR to reprocess the multiplex PCR reads, holding one entry per CDR3 protein. In the table there are over 200,000 distinct CDR3 sequences, under 20% of which are singletons. Time point in this sample: newly diagnosed GD, antithyroid drugs for less than 3 months. Making the TCR library involved RNA that had been extracted from PBMCs. This sample was shared with a second study, whose subject was T cells in Graves' hyperthyroidism and ophthalmopathy.

The sequencing here drew on peripheral blood mononuclear cells (PBMCs), taken at new diagnosis, from a patient treated with antithyroid drugs. These receptors were taken from a woman aged 30 to 39 with Graves disease.

Many counts were recorded for this clonotype. The gene calls are TRBV18 and TRBJ1-1; D gene ambiguous. Looked up from germline, CDR1 is KGHSH and CDR2 is LQKENI. This CDR3 is 15 amino acids long. V was cut by 0 bases and J by 6 bases, with 14 bases left in between. The CDR3 loop reads CASSPPAGNGAEAFF. The DNA for the CDR3 is TGTGCCAGCTCACCACCTGCGGGGAATGGCGCTGAAGCTTTCTTT.

This clonotype was counted at least ten times. This chain uses TRBV7-2 with TRBJ1-1; D is unresolved. V was cut by 5 bases and J by 4 bases, with 11 bases left in between. Germline V gene lookup returns CDR1 SGHTA and CDR2 FQGNSA. The CDR3 spans 13 residues. The CDR3 bases are TGTGCCAGCAGCCTTACACCCCCCACTGAAGCTTTCTTT. This encodes CASSLTPPTEAFF.

This clonotype was recorded at least ten times. The chain employs TRBV27 and TRBJ1-2, with TRBD1 matching 9 bases. V dropped 5 bases and J dropped 5; count of bases not matched to a gene: 18. The CDR3 has 18 amino acids. Germline V lookup: CDR1 MNHEY, CDR2 SMNVEV (reference sequence). In nucleotides, the CDR3 is TGTGCCAGCAGTGAGAGACCGGGACAGGGAAGGGAGGGTTATGGCTACACCTTC. Translated: CASSERPGQGREGYGYTF.

In its sample, this clonotype was seen many times. V usage is TRBV20-1 and J usage is TRBJ1-1; unclear D gene. This CDR3 is 12 amino acids long. The V end lost 0 bases, the J end lost 11 bases, and 13 bases lay between the germline ends. Germline V gives CDR1 DFQATT, CDR2 SNEGSKA (reference sequence). Here the CDR3 DNA reads TGCAGTGCTAGAGAGGACGGTCAACGGGCTTTCTTT. Protein: CSAREDGQRAFF.

This clonotype was seen repeatedly, ten times or more. The gene calls are TRBV4-1 and TRBJ2-3, with unresolved D. The CDR3 is 15 amino acids. V was pared by 1 base and J by 3 bases, with 11 bases between. CDR1 is MGHRA, CDR2 YSYEKL, per germline. The CDR3 is CASSQGPGRTDTQYF. For the CDR3, the DNA is TGCGCCAGCAGCCAAGGACCGGGTAGGACAGATACGCAGTATTTT.

This clonotype has a count of ten or more. CDR3: CSVGANVNTEAFF. DNA for the CDR3: TGCAGCGTTGGGGCAAACGTGAACACTGAAGCTTTCTTT. This rearrangement joins TRBV29-1 to TRBJ1-1; D is unresolved. Germline V gives CDR1 SQVTM, CDR2 ANQGSEA. The CDR3 contains 13 residues. Trimming removed 4 bases at V and 0 bases at J, with 9 bases between.

This clonotype was observed at least ten times. The chain couples TRBV4-1 to TRBJ2-3, with TRBD2 as a possible D gene (5 bases). In germline, CDR1 is MGHRA, CDR2 YSYEKL. The V end was cut by 6 bases, the J end by 4 bases, with 17 bases between. The CDR3 is made up of 15 amino acids. The CDR3 reads CASRRVAVPADTQYF. CDR3 nucleotide sequence: TGCGCCAGCAGGCGGGTAGCAGTGCCCGCAGATACGCAGTATTTT.

In its sample, this clonotype was seen many times. The chain uses TRBV7-2 and TRBJ1-2, with D maybe TRBD1 (5 bases). Trimming pared 2 bases from V and 4 bases from J, leaving 11 bases between. CDR3 size: 14 residues. Germline V gives CDR1 SGHTA, CDR2 FQGNSA. This chain's CDR3 is CASSLSGATYGYTF. CDR3 nucleotides: TGTGCCAGCAGCTTATCCGGGGCTACCTATGGCTACACCTTC.

This clonotype appeared many times. This chain connects TRBV6-1 to TRBJ2-7; 10 bases are shared with TRBD2. Germline V CDR1 and CDR2: MNHNS, SASEGT. Trimming took 3 bases from V and 2 from J; bases not matched to a gene: 1. This CDR3 spans 14 amino acids. CDR3 sequence reads: CASSDLAGAYEQYF. CDR3 in DNA: TGTGCCAGCAGTGATCTAGCGGGAGCCTACGAGCAGTACTTC.

The V gene is TRBV6-1, the J gene TRBJ1-6, with D possibly TRBD1 on 5 matching bases. Germline V gene data show CDR1 as MNHNS and CDR2 as SASEGT. V was cut by 3 bases and J by 10 bases, with 10 bases left in between. This CDR3 is built from 13 residues. The CDR3 loop is CASSDFGASPLHF. The CDR3 bases are TGTGCCAGCAGTGATTTTGGGGCGTCACCCCTCCACTTT.

The J gene is TRBJ2-1, the V gene TRBV12-5; the D is unclear. The CDR3 is made up of 17 amino acids. V was pared by 0 bases and J by 0 bases, with 12 bases between. The germline V gene encodes CDR1 LGHNT and CDR2 FRNRAP. The CDR3 nucleotides read TGTGCTAGTGGTTTGGTACGCTGGGCCTACTCCTACAATGAGCAGTTCTTC. Encoded protein: CASGLVRWAYSYNEQFF. The variable domain in full, completed from reference TRBV12-5 and TRBJ2-1, reads DARVTQTPRHKVTEMGQEVTMRCQPILGHNTVFWYRQTMMQGLELLAYFRNRAPLDDSGMPKDRFSAEMPDATLATLKIQPSEPRDSAVYFCASGLVRWAYSYNEQFFGPGTRLTVL.

Note on this clonotype: One base away lies a much larger clone, so this may be a sequencing read error. This chain links TRBV5-1 with TRBJ2-2; D may be TRBD1 or TRBD2 (5 bases each). CDR1 is SGHRS and CDR2 is YFSETQ in the germline V gene. This CDR3 comprises 15 residues. CDR3 in amino acids: CASSLVAGNTGELLF. The CDR3 bases are TGCGCCAGCAGCTTAGTCGCAGGGAACACCGGGGAGCTGCTTTTT.

This clonotype was counted many times. The rearrangement links TRBV10-3 to TRBJ1-1; D possibly corresponds to TRBD1 (5 bases). Germline values: CDR1 ENHRY, CDR2 SYGVKD. The CDR3 is 13 amino acids. Trimming cost V 6 bases and J 3 bases, with 11 bases left between them. The CDR3 DNA sequence: TGTGCCATCAGGGGTATGGGGGACACTGAAGCTTTCTTT. Translating gives CAIRGMGDTEAFF.

The table lists this clonotype with many counts. The chain links TRBV11-2 to TRBJ2-7, with D maybe TRBD1 (5 bases). The V gene lost 2 bases and the J gene lost 2 bases, with 10 bases spanning the gap. Looked up from germline, CDR1 is SGHAT and CDR2 is FQNNGV. The CDR3 length is 14 residues. The CDR3 loop reads CASSLLARAYEQYF. DNA of the CDR3: TGTGCCAGCAGCTTACTGGCCAGGGCCTACGAGCAGTACTTC.